The rows below give T cell receptor beta chains drawn from one sample of a study of OX40 agonist ivuxolimab in advanced cancers. Clones were sequenced by immunoSEQ multiplex PCR, and TCRdb holds only the in-frame ones, with some missing. In the table there are tens of thousands of clones, roughly 87% of which are singletons. The sample consisted of CD4+ or CD8+ T cells sorted from blood, taken in a trial of the OX40 agonist ivuxolimab. The source of these receptors is an adult with an advanced solid tumor such as melanoma, head and neck, liver or kidney cancer. Each CDR3 is given with its conserved first and last residue.

v_gene	j_gene	CDR3aa
TRBV7-9	TRBJ1-2	CASSLAASLYGYTF
TRBV9	TRBJ1-6	CASSETVSLADNSPLHF
TRBV7-9	TRBJ1-2	CASRPRGGVSNYGYTF
TRBV7-6	TRBJ2-3	CASSLGPPGVLTDTQYF
TRBV9	TRBJ2-1	CASSTGLADYNEQFF
TRBV4-2	TRBJ2-7	CASSQAGQAIKDEQYF
TRBV9	TRBJ2-2	CASSVVGGNGELFF
TRBV4-3	TRBJ2-1	CASSQVVDLPNNEQFF
TRBV14	TRBJ2-1	CASSHLFRLAGHYNEQFF
TRBV18	TRBJ2-7	CASSQRGHEQYF
TRBV5-1	TRBJ1-6	CASSPREGANSPLHF
TRBV5-5	TRBJ1-6	CASSNLWTASSYNSPLHF
TRBV11-3	TRBJ2-1	CASSLSRGLRNEQFF
TRBV19	TRBJ1-5	CASSFGTASNQPQHF
TRBV11-2	TRBJ2-7	CASSFGLGRGYEQYF
TRBV5-4	TRBJ2-3	CASSLLLAGSDTQYF
TRBV10-3	TRBJ1-1	CAISELAGMNTEAFF
TRBV6-5	TRBJ2-7	CASASGTTYEQYF
TRBV6-5	TRBJ1-6	CASSYSTTPYNSPLHF
TRBV9	TRBJ1-3	CASSVAAEGVSGNTIYF
TRBV5-1	TRBJ2-3	CASSLDRGDTDTQYF
TRBV11-2	TRBJ1-1	CASSPPRRGTEAFF
TRBV7-2	TRBJ1-2	CASSFLQGAHYGYTF
TRBV19	TRBJ2-1	CASSPGINYNEQFF
TRBV27	TRBJ2-7	CASSPELGTVSYEQYF